This TCR beta chain came from a study of human T cells and chemical hapten exposure. Background on the study: Throughout the roughly 22-week study, diphenylcyclopropenone was applied weekly to the patients' scalps.

Each CDR3 protein is one row after TCRdb ran MiXCR on the RACE reads. The data show under 200,000 distinct CDR3 sequences, roughly a quarter seen once. The time point here: patch test 3, about 24 weeks after DPC sensitization. Treatment: therapeutic diphenylcyclopropenone sensitization with weekly scalp DPC. A few counts support this clonotype. The germline V and J ends were trimmed by 0 bases and 5 bases, with 12 bases remaining between them. CDR1 SGHRS and CDR2 YFSETQ come from the germline V gene. The CDR3 is 15 amino acids. This TCR came from a woman under 30 with alopecia areata. Some clones in this sample may be carry-over from other donors' samples. The sample was whole blood, taken in connection with sensitization to the hapten diphenylcyclopropenone (DPC). The chain carries TRBV5-1 and TRBJ2-1; possibly TRBD2 for D (6 bases). The CDR3 DNA reads TGCGCCAGCAGCTTGGGAGGGACTTCCCACAATGAGCAGTTCTTC. As protein: CASSLGGTSHNEQFF.